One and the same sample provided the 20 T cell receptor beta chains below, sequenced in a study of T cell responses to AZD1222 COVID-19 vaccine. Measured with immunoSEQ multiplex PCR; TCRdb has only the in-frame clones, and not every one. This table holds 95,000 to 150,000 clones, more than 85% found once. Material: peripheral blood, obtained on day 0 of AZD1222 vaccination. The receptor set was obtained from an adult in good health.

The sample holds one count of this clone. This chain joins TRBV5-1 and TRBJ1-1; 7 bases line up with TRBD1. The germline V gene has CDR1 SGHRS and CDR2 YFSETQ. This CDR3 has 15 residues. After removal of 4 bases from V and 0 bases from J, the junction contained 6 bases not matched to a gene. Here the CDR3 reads CASSRGTAMNTEAFF. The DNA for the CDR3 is TGCGCCAGCAGCAGAGGGACAGCTATGAACACTGAAGCTTTCTTT.

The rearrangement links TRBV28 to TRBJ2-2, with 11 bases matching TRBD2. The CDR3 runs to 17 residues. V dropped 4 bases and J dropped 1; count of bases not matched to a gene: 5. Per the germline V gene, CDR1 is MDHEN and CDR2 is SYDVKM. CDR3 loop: CASSSPGLAVNTGELFF. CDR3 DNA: TGTGCCAGCAGTTCGCCGGGACTAGCGGTGAACACCGGGGAGCTGTTTTTT.

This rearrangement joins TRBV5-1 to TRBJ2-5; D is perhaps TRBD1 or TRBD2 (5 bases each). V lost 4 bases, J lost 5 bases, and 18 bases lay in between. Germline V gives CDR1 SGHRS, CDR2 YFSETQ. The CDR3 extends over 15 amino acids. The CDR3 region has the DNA TGCGCCAGCAGCCAAACCGGGACCTCGGAGGAGACCCAGTACTTC. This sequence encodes CASSQTGTSEETQYF.

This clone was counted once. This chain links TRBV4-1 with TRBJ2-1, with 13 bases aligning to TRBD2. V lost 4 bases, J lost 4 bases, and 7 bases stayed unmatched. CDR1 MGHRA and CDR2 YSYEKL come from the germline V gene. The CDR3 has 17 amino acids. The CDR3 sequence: CASSPGLAGSVYNEQFF. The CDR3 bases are TGCGCCAGCAGCCCGGGACTAGCGGGGAGTGTTTACAATGAGCAGTTCTTC.

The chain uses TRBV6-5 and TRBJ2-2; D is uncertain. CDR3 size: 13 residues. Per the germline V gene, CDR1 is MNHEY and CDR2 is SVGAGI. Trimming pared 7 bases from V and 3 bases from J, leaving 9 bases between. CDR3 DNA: TGTGCCAGCAAGAACACCGACACCGGGGAGCTGTTTTTT. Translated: CASKNTDTGELFF.

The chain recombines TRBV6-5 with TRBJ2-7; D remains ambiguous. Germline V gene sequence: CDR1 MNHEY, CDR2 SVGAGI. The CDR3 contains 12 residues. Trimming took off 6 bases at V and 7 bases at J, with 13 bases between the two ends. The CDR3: CASSPPGWEQYF. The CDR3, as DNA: TGTGCCAGCAGCCCACCCGGATGGGAGCAGTACTTC.

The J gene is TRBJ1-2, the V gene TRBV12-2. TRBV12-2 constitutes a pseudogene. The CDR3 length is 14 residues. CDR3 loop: CASRLCRLNYGYTF. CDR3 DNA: TGTGCAAGTCGCTTATGCCGGCTTAACTATGGCTACACCTTC.

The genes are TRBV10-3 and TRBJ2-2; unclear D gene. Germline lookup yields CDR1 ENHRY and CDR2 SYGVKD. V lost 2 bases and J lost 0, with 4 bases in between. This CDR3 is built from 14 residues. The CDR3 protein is CAISEGPNTGELFF. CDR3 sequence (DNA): TGTGCCATCAGTGAGGGACCGAACACCGGGGAGCTGTTTTTT.

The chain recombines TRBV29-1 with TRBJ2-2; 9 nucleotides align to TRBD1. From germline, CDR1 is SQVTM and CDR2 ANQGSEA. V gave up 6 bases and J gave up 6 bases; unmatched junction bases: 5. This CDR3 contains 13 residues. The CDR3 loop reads CSVRDREAGELFF. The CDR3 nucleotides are TGCAGCGTCCGGGACAGGGAAGCCGGGGAGCTGTTTTTT.

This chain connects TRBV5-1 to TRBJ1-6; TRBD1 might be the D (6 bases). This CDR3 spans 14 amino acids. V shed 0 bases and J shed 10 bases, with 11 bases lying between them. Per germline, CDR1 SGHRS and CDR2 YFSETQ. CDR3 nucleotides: TGCGCCAGCAGCTTGGACAGGGAGTACTCACCCCTCCACTTT. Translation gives CASSLDREYSPLHF.

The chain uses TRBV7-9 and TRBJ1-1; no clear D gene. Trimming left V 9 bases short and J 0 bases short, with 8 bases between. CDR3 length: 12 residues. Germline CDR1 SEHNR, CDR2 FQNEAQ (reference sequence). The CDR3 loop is CASLGMNTEAFF. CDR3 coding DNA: TGTGCCAGTTTAGGCATGAACACTGAAGCTTTCTTT. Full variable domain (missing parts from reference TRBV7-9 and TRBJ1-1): DTGVSQNPRHKITKRGQNVTFRCDPISEHNRLYWYRQTLGQGPEFLTYFQNEAQLEKSRLLSDRFSAERPKGSFSTLEIQRTEQGDSAMYLCASLGMNTEAFFGQGTRLTVV.

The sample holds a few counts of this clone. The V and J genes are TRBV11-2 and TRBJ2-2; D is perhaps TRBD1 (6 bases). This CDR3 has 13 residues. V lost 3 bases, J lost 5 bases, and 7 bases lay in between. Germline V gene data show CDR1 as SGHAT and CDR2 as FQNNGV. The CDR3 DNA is TGTGCCAGCAGCTTCACAGGGACCGGGGAGCTGTTTTTT. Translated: CASSFTGTGELFF.

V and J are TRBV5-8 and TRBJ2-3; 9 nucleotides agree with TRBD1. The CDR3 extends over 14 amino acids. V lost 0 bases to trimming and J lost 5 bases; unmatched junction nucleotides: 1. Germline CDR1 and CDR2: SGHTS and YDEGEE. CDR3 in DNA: TGTGCCAGCAGCTTGGACAGGGGGCAAGATACGCAGTATTTT. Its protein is CASSLDRGQDTQYF.

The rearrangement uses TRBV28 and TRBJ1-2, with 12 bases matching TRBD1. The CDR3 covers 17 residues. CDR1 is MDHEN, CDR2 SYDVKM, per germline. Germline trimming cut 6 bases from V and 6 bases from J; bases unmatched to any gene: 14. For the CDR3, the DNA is TGTGCCAGCAGCAGTTTTTGGGGGGGACAGGGGGCCCATGGCTACACCTTC. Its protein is CASSSFWGGQGAHGYTF.

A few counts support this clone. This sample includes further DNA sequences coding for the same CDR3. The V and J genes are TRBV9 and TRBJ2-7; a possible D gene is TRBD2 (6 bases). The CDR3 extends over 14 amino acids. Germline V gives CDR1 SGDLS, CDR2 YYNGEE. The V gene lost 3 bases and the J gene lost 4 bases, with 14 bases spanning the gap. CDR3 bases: TGTGCCAGCAGCGCGTCCGGGACTTCTTACGAGCAGTACTTC. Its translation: CASSASGTSYEQYF.

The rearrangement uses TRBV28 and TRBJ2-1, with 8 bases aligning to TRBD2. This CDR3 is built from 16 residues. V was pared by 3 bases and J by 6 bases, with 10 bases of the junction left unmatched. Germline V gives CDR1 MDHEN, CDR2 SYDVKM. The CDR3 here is CASSFFGRAGVNEQFF. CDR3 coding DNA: TGTGCCAGCAGTTTTTTCGGGAGGGCCGGAGTCAATGAGCAGTTCTTC.

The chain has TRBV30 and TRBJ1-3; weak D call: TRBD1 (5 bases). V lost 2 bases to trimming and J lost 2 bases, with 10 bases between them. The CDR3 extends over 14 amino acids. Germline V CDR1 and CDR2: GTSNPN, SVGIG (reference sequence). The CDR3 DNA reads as TGTGCCTGGAGTTCCGGGGCAGCTGGAAACACCATATATTTT. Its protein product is CAWSSGAAGNTIYF.

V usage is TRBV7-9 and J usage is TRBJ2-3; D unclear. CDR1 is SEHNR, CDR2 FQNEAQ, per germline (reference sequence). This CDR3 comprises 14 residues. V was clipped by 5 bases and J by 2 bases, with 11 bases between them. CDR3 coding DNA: TGTGCCAGCAGCCCCGACACAAACACAGATACGCAGTATTTT. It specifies CASSPDTNTDTQYF.

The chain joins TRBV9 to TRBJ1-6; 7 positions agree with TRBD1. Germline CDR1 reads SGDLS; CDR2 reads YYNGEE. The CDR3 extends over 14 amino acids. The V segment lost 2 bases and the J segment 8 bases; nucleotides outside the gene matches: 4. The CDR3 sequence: CASSVTGEDSPLHF. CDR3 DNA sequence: TGTGCCAGCAGCGTCACAGGGGAGGATTCACCCCTCCACTTT.

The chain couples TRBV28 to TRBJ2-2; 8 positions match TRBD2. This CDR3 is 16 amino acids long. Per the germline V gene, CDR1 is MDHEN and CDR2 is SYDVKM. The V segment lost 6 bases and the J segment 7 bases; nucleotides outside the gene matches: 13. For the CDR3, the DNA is TGTGCCAGCAGGGGTCCGGGACTAGTAGGTGTCGGGGAGCTGTTTTTT. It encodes CASRGPGLVGVGELFF. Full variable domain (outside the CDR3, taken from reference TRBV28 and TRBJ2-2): DVKVTQSSRYLVKRTGEKVFLECVQDMDHENMFWYRQDPGLGLRLIYFSYDVKMKEKGDIPEGYSVSREKKERFSLILESASTNQTSMYLCASRGPGLVGVGELFFGEGSRLTVL.